Detailed here is one TCR beta chain. Its target is not known. Unique molecular identifiers (one per individual cDNA molecule) were attached. Each CDR3 protein is one row after TCRdb ran MiXCR on the 5' RACE reads. Among under 85,000 distinct CDR3 sequences listed, approximately 13% were seen once. The data are from a study of early T cells in non-severe SARS-CoV-2 infection. Study summary: The study sequenced bulk RNA from unsorted whole blood, with chains unpaired.

Germline assignment: CDR1 SNHLY and CDR2 FYNNEI. The CDR3 runs to 14 residues. The V and J ends lost 4 bases and 3 bases respectively, with 12 bases between them. Study findings and constraints: Matching against VDJdb likely underestimated virus-specific expansions, favoring anti-spike CD8.

Sequenced material: whole blood. The TCR comes from an adult who was a healthcare worker with PCR-confirmed SARS-CoV-2 infection or an uninfected control (not recorded which). The chain combines TRBV2 with TRBJ1-1, with D maybe TRBD1 (5 bases). CDR3 protein: CASSVGGSDTEAFF. The DNA for the CDR3 is TGTGCCAGCAGTGTGGGGGGTTCTGACACTGAAGCTTTCTTT.